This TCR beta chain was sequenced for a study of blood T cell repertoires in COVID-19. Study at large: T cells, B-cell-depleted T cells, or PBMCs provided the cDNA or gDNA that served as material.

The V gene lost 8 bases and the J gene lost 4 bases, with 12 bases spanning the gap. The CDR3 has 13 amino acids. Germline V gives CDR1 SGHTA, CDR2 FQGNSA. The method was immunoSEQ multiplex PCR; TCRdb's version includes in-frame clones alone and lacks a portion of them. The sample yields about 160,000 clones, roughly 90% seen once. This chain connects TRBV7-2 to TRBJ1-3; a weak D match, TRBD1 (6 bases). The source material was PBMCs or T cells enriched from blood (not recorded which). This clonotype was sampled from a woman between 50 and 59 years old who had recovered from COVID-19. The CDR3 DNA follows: TGTGCCAGCCTCCTGGGGGCAGGAAACACCATATATTTT. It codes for CASLLGAGNTIYF.